The next 3 T cell receptor beta chains were all read from a single sample in a study of blood T cell repertoires in COVID-19. Clones were sequenced by immunoSEQ multiplex PCR, and TCRdb holds only the in-frame ones, with some missing. The sample comprises 200,000 to 250,000 clones, around 86% of which are singletons, and about 5.6% rests with the top ten. The sequencing input was peripheral blood. The receptors derive from a woman in her 70s with COVID-19, enrolled during active disease.

This rearrangement joins TRBV5-4 to TRBJ1-1; D possibly corresponds to TRBD1 (6 bases). Trimming took off 4 bases at V and 2 bases at J, with 15 bases between the two ends. CDR1 is SGHNT and CDR2 is YYREEE in the germline V gene (reference sequence). This CDR3 spans 15 amino acids. The DNA of the CDR3 is TGTGCCAGCAGCCCCCCGGGGGGCTTTAACACTGAAGCTTTCTTT. Protein sequence: CASSPPGGFNTEAFF.

This chain uses TRBV15 with TRBJ1-5; 10 positions agree with TRBD1. The germline V gene has CDR1 LNHNV and CDR2 YYDKDF (reference sequence). V was clipped by 2 bases and J by 3 bases; unmatched bases: 4. The CDR3 loop spans 16 amino acids. The CDR3: CATSRRDRGYNQPQHF. The CDR3 DNA follows: TGTGCCACCAGCAGACGGGACAGGGGATACAATCAGCCCCAGCATTTT.

This rearrangement joins TRBV5-6 to TRBJ1-5; D is undetermined. In germline, CDR1 is SGHDT, CDR2 YYEEEE. The germline V and J ends were trimmed by 4 bases and 10 bases, with 15 bases remaining between them. CDR3 length: 13 amino acids. The CDR3: CASSLGLSRPQHF. CDR3 bases: TGTGCCAGCAGCCTCGGACTCTCAAGACCCCAGCATTTT.